This TCR beta chain is from a study of blood T cells in healthy people across ages. Together with a sample-barcoded 5' primer, a J-beta primer mix was included in a second PCR lasting about 6 to 11 cycles. From the 5' RACE reads, TCRdb called clonotypes with MiXCR, one entry per CDR3 protein. The table lists approximately 2,000,000 distinct CDR3 sequences, more than 35% of them singletons. This CDR3 contains 12 residues. The V gene lost 6 bases and the J gene lost 7 bases, with 10 bases spanning the gap. The germline V gene encodes CDR1 SGHNT and CDR2 YENEEA. J is TRBJ2-1 and V is TRBV11-3; unclear D gene. The receptor comes from a human donor in good health. Sample: blood. CDR3 DNA: TGTGCCAGCAGAACCCGAGGAAATGAGCAGTTCTTC. Amino acids: CASRTRGNEQFF. Full variable domain (rest looked up from reference TRBV11-3 and TRBJ2-1): EAGVVQSPRYKIIEKKQPVAFWCNPISGHNTLYWYLQNLGQGPELLIRYENEEAVDDSQLPKDRFSAERLKGVDSTLKIQPAELGDSAVYLCASRTRGNEQFFGPGTRLTVL.